The 5 T cell receptor beta chains given below trace back to one sample, sequenced in a study of radiation and T cells in renal cell carcinoma. Profiling relied on immunoSEQ multiplex PCR, and the TCRdb table lists in-frame clones only, not all of them. The sample consists of roughly 150,000 clones, approximately 86% of them appearing once. Documented time point: blood 2 weeks post-SBRT. Treatment described: 15 Gy SBRT to primary tumor, nephrectomy 4 weeks later. The sequencing used blood, collected from a patient whose treatment included radiotherapy and nephrectomy. All receptors come from a woman aged 45-65 years with renal cell carcinoma.

This chain uses TRBV30 with TRBJ2-5; D not certain. The CDR3 is 14 amino acids. Germline CDR1 and CDR2: GTSNPN and SVGIG (reference sequence). V was clipped by 2 bases and J by 5 bases, with 15 bases between them. CDR3 sequence: CAWSPWGFGETQYF. The DNA of the CDR3 is TGTGCCTGGAGTCCCTGGGGATTCGGGGAGACCCAGTACTTC.

The V and J genes are TRBV29-1 and TRBJ1-1, with D unclear. V was clipped by 4 bases and J by 5 bases, with 14 bases between them. The length of the CDR3 is 13 residues. Germline V gene lookup returns CDR1 SQVTM and CDR2 ANQGSEA. CDR3 region: CSVGDSPGTEAFF. CDR3 nucleotides: TGCAGCGTTGGAGACTCCCCGGGGACTGAAGCTTTCTTT.

Comment on this clone: This may come from a read error, since a much larger clone is one base off. Other DNA sequences from this sample encode an identical CDR3 as well. V gene TRBV7-2 combines with J gene TRBJ2-1, with D maybe TRBD2 (5 bases). The CDR3 consists of 11 residues. The germline V gene encodes CDR1 SGHTA and CDR2 FQGNSA. V shed 1 base and J shed 10 bases, with 5 bases lying between them. The DNA of the CDR3 is TGTGCCAGCAGCTTAGGAGGGGAGCAGTTCTTC. Protein sequence: CASSLGGEQFF. Complete variable domain (other parts from reference TRBV7-2 and TRBJ2-1): GAGVSQSPSNKVTEKGKDVELRCDPISGHTALYWYRQSLGQGLEFLIYFQGNSAPDKSGLPSDRFSAERTGGSVSTLTIQRTQQEDSAVYLCASSLGGEQFFGPGTRLTVL.

V gene TRBV14 combines with J gene TRBJ2-5, with D tentatively TRBD1 (6 bases). Germline V lookup: CDR1 SGHDN, CDR2 FVKESK. This CDR3 is 15 amino acids long. The V gene lost 3 bases and the J gene lost 5 bases, with 16 bases spanning the gap. The CDR3 loop reads CASSHYRTVRETQYF. CDR3 nucleotides: TGTGCCAGCAGCCACTATAGGACAGTCCGGGAGACCCAGTACTTC.

This chain connects TRBV29-1 to TRBJ1-2, with 8 positions matching TRBD1. Germline CDR1 reads SQVTM; CDR2 reads ANQGSEA. V shed 7 bases, J shed 3 bases, and the junction held 7 bases outside the gene matches. The CDR3 totals 13 residues. For the CDR3, the DNA is TGCAGCGGCGGGACAGGAGGTGACTATGGCTACACCTTC. This codes for CSGGTGGDYGYTF.